This TCR beta chain was found in a study of blood T cell repertoires in COVID-19. Study context: Acute and convalescent COVID-19 samples came from the United States, Italy and Spain.

Authors' analysis steps: Scientists estimated how many nucleated cells there were by amplifying reference gene primers. Generated by immunoSEQ multiplex PCR, the TCRdb table keeps only in-frame clones and is missing some. V, J and clone size are taken as reported in that table, and D and trimming were inferred from the DNA itself. The sample gives 150,000 to 200,000 clones, roughly 79% of which show up once; about 20% is in the top ten. Germline CDR1 MNHEY, CDR2 SMNVEV (reference sequence). V gave up 0 bases and J gave up 6 bases; unmatched junction bases: 2. The CDR3 loop spans 14 amino acids. This clonotype was obtained from a woman older than 75 with acute or convalescent COVID-19. V and J are TRBV27 and TRBJ2-1; 7 nucleotides match TRBD2. Sequenced: peripheral blood. The CDR3 loop is CASSLSGTINEQFF. In DNA form, the CDR3 reads TGTGCCAGCAGTTTATCCGGGACTATCAATGAGCAGTTCTTC.